Given below is one T cell receptor beta chain in context. Its target is not known. This entry is derived from a study of beta chain features in type 1 diabetes. Study-level findings and limits: Individuals with type 1 diabetes displayed fewer insertions and more deletions at VDJ junctions. PCR might pick shorter templates more often, in the same way for patients and controls. Naive, central memory and Treg TCRB repertoires seemed to resemble each other more closely in patients than they did in healthy donors. Among patients with Type 1 diabetes, TCRB CDR3s were moderately but significantly shorter in every one of the four CD4+ subsets.

The sequenced template was cDNA made from the entire isolated RNA. Produced via immunoSEQ multiplex PCR; TCRdb's table is partial and in-frame only. In the table there are around 340,000 clones, about a tenth of which are singletons. Sequenced input: central memory CD4+ T cells from blood. This sequence was found in a man aged 25 to 45 with type 1 diabetes.

The CDR3 nucleotides read TGCGCCAGCAGCCTTCTAGCGGTGAGCACAGATACGCAGTATTTT. Translation gives CASSLLAVSTDTQYF. The chain has TRBV4-3 and TRBJ2-3; TRBD2 matches at 7 bases. Germline loops: CDR1 LGHNA, CDR2 YSLEER. J was trimmed by 0 bases and V by 4 bases; bases with no gene match: 4. CDR3 length equals 15 residues.